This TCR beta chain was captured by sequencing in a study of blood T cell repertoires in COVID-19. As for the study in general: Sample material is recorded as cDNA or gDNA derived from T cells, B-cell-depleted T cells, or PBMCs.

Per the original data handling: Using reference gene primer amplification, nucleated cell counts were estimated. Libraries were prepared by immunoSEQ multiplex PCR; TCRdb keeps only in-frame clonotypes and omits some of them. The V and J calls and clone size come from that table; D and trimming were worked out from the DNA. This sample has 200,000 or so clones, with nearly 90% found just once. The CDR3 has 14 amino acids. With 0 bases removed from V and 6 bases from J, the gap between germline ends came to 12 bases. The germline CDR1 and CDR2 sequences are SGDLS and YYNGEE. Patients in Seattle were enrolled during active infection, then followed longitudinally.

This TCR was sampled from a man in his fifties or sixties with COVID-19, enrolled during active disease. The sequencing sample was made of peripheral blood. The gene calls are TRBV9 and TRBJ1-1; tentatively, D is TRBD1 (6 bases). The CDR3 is CASSVVLGAPEAFF. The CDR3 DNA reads TGTGCCAGCAGCGTAGTACTGGGGGCTCCTGAAGCTTTCTTT.